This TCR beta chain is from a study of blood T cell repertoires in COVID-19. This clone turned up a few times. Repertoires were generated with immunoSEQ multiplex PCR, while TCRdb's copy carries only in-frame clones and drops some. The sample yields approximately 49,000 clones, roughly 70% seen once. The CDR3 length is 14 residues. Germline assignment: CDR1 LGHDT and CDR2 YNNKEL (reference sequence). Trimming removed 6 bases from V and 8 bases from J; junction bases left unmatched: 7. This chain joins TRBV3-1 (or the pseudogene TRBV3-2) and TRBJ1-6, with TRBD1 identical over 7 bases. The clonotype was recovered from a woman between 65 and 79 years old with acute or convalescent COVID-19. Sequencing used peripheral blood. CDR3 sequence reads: CASRSRDSDSPLHF. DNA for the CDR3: TGTGCCAGCAGGTCCCGGGACAGCGATTCACCCCTCCACTTT.